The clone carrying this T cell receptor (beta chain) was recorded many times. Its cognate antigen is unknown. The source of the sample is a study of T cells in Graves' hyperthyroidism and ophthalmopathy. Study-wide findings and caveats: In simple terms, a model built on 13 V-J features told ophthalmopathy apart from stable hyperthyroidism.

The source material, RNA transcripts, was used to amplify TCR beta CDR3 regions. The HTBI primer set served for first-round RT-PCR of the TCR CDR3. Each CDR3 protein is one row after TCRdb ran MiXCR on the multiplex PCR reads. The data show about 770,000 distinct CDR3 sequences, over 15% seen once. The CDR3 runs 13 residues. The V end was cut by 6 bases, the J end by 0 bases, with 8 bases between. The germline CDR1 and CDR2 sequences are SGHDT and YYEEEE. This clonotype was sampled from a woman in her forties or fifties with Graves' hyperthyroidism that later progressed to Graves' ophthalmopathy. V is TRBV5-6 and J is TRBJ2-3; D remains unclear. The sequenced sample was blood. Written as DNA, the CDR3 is TGTGCCAGCAAATTGGGGAGCACAGATACGCAGTATTTT. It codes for CASKLGSTDTQYF. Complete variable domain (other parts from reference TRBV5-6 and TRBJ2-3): DAGVTQSPTHLIKTRGQQVTLRCSPKSGHDTVSWYQQALGQGPQFIFQYYEEEERQRGNFPDRFSGHQFPNYSSELNVNALLLGDSALYLCASKLGSTDTQYFGPGTRLTVL.